Presented here are 17 T cell receptor beta chains from one specimen sequenced in a study of blood T cell repertoires in COVID-19. Assay used: immunoSEQ multiplex PCR; TCRdb lists only in-frame clones, some missing. The sample lists a few hundred thousand clones, under 85% occurring once. The sequenced material came from peripheral blood. These receptors originate from a man aged 25-40 years who had recovered from COVID-19.

The V and J genes are TRBV10-3 and TRBJ1-2, with D perhaps TRBD1 (6 bases). CDR1 is ENHRY, CDR2 SYGVKD, per germline. The CDR3 covers 13 residues. The V end lost 4 bases, the J end lost 2 bases, and 8 bases lay between the germline ends. CDR3 nucleotide sequence: TGTGCCATCAGTGGGGACATAAACTATGGCTACACCTTC. Translating gives CAISGDINYGYTF.

The chain couples TRBV6-4 to TRBJ2-1, with a weak D call TRBD2 (7 bases). This CDR3 spans 13 amino acids. Germline values: CDR1 MRHNA, CDR2 SNTAGT. Trimming pared 8 bases from V and 5 bases from J, leaving 13 bases between. CDR3: CASSRGADNEQFF. CDR3 bases: TGTGCCAGCTCCCGGGGGGCCGACAATGAGCAGTTCTTC.

V gene TRBV5-5 combines with J gene TRBJ1-2, with 10 bases lining up with TRBD1. Trimming cost V 4 bases and J 3 bases; bases outside gene matches: 9. The germline gives CDR1 SGHKS, CDR2 YYEKEE (reference sequence). The CDR3 sequence is 16 residues long. In DNA, the CDR3 is TGTGCCAGCAGCCCAGGACAGGGGGGCTTACACTATGGCTACACCTTC. Its translation: CASSPGQGGLHYGYTF.

The chain employs TRBV11-2 and TRBJ2-5; D remains unclear. V was trimmed by 0 bases and J by 1 base, leaving 9 bases between them. Germline assignment: CDR1 SGHAT and CDR2 FQNNGV. This CDR3 comprises 15 residues. CDR3 loop: CASSLEAGPQETQYF. CDR3 bases: TGTGCCAGCAGCTTAGAGGCAGGTCCCCAAGAGACCCAGTACTTC.

This clone was picked up a small number of times. This same CDR3 is encoded by further DNA sequences in the sample. This chain uses TRBV11-2 with TRBJ1-2, with TRBD1 as a possible D gene (6 bases). V was clipped by 1 base and J by 1 base, with 10 bases between them. CDR3 length equals 15 residues. Germline CDR1 SGHAT, CDR2 FQNNGV. The CDR3 sequence is CASSLVLQGNYGYTF. In DNA form, the CDR3 reads TGTGCCAGCAGCTTAGTATTACAGGGTAACTATGGCTACACCTTC.

The CDR3 loop is CSVGGLERGALKETQYF. The CDR3 coding sequence is TGCAGCGTTGGAGGCCTGGAGCGGGGGGCCCTCAAGGAGACCCAGTACTTC. This chain joins TRBV29-1 and TRBJ2-5, with 9 bases that match TRBD2. The CDR3 spans 17 residues. V was pared by 4 bases and J by 5 bases, with 17 bases of the junction left unmatched. In germline, CDR1 is SQVTM, CDR2 ANQGSEA.

V and J are TRBV24-1 and TRBJ2-2, with TRBD1 identical over 7 bases. The CDR3 is 13 amino acids. V was clipped by 7 bases and J by 5 bases; unmatched bases: 3. Germline CDR1 and CDR2: KGHDR and SFDVKD. CDR3 in amino acids: CATRTGMTGELFF. DNA of the CDR3: TGTGCCACCAGGACAGGGATGACCGGGGAGCTGTTTTTT.

This clone was observed a few times. The V and J genes are TRBV3-1 (or the pseudogene TRBV3-2) and TRBJ2-5, with a tentative D call TRBD1 (5 bases). V was clipped by 3 bases and J by 5 bases, with 13 bases between them. Germline CDR1 and CDR2: LGHDT and YNNKEL (reference sequence). The CDR3 length is 14 residues. CDR3 amino acids: CASSHRRGLETQYF. CDR3 bases: TGTGCCAGCAGCCACCGTAGGGGTTTGGAGACCCAGTACTTC.

The chain employs TRBV4-2 and TRBJ1-1; TRBD1 agrees at 8 bases. The V segment lost 0 bases and the J segment 6 bases; nucleotides outside the gene matches: 9. The CDR3 consists of 16 residues. The V gene's germline CDR1 is LGHNA and CDR2 YNFKEQ. CDR3 loop: CASSQEIGQGAAEAFF. The CDR3 nucleotides are TGTGCCAGCAGCCAAGAAATTGGACAGGGCGCGGCTGAAGCTTTCTTT.

This chain connects TRBV18 to TRBJ2-7; possibly TRBD1 for D (6 bases). The CDR3 length is 14 residues. Deletions cut 1 base from V and 3 bases from J, with 10 bases between. CDR1 KGHSH and CDR2 LQKENI come from the germline V gene. CDR3 amino acids: CASSPRQGHYEQYF. CDR3 coding DNA: TGTGCCAGCTCACCACGTCAGGGGCACTACGAGCAGTACTTC.

The chain uses TRBV14 and TRBJ1-2; 8 positions agree with TRBD1. The CDR3 totals 14 residues. Germline values: CDR1 SGHDN, CDR2 FVKESK. Losses at the gene ends were 3 bases for V and 4 bases for J; bases not matched to a gene: 4. CDR3 residues: CASSQGTGRYGYTF. For the CDR3, the DNA is TGTGCCAGCAGCCAGGGGACAGGACGCTATGGCTACACCTTC.

This chain links TRBV18 with TRBJ2-3; 9 nucleotides line up with TRBD2. The CDR3 loop spans 15 amino acids. Germline V CDR1 and CDR2: KGHSH, LQKENI. V shed 4 bases and J 2 bases; nucleotides not matched to a gene: 4. CDR3 sequence: CASSLAGDDTDTQYF. CDR3 sequence (DNA): TGTGCCAGCTCACTAGCGGGGGACGACACAGATACGCAGTATTTT.

This clone was picked up many times. The same CDR3 can be traced to other DNA sequences in this sample. The rearrangement joins TRBV7-9 to TRBJ2-5; D is unresolved. This CDR3 contains 12 residues. Trimming pared 0 bases from V and 5 bases from J, leaving 4 bases between. Germline V CDR1 and CDR2: SEHNR, FQNEAQ (reference sequence). CDR3 residues: CASSLARETQYF. DNA of the CDR3: TGTGCCAGCAGCTTAGCGAGGGAGACCCAGTACTTC.

The V call is TRBV5-1, the J call TRBJ2-3, with D possibly TRBD1 on 7 matching bases. Germline loops: CDR1 SGHRS, CDR2 YFSETQ. This CDR3 has 14 amino acids. Trimming took off 0 bases at V and 5 bases at J, with 10 bases between the two ends. CDR3 coding DNA: TGCGCCAGCAGCTTGGGGAGGGGGCAAGATACGCAGTATTTT. Translating gives CASSLGRGQDTQYF.

The chain has TRBV19 and TRBJ2-2; unclear D gene. Between the trimmed V and J ends, which lost 4 bases and 6 bases, there was a span of 6 bases. The V gene's germline CDR1 is LNHDA and CDR2 SQIVND (reference sequence). The CDR3 runs 12 residues. In DNA, the CDR3 is TGTGCCAGTAGTAAGAGTTCCGGGGAGCTGTTTTTT. This encodes CASSKSSGELFF.

The gene calls are TRBV6-1 and TRBJ2-7; D possibly corresponds to TRBD1 (6 bases). Germline V gene lookup returns CDR1 MNHNS and CDR2 SASEGT. V dropped 3 bases and J dropped 4 bases, with 13 bases sitting between them. The length of the CDR3 is 14 residues. The CDR3 spells CASSESGAGYEQYF. The CDR3 bases are TGTGCCAGCAGTGAGTCAGGGGCAGGGTACGAGCAGTACTTC.

V and J are TRBV11-3 and TRBJ2-3; 7 positions match TRBD1. The junction had 9 bases not matched to a gene; V was cut back by 0 bases and J by 3 bases. CDR1 is SGHNT, CDR2 YENEEA, per germline. This CDR3 spans 17 amino acids. The CDR3 bases are TGTGCCAGCAGCTTAGAGAGCACAGGGGCTGGTACAGATACGCAGTATTTT. It specifies CASSLESTGAGTDTQYF.